This T cell receptor (beta chain) was captured by sequencing in a study of a mutant IDH1 vaccine in newly diagnosed glioma. Study information: Patients in the study were vaccinated eight times, receiving shots in weeks 1, 3, 5, 7, 11, 15, 19 and 23. It was radiotherapy, temozolomide, or both that patients received previously, with most receiving both.

Described time point: week 11, during vaccination. Vaccine doses each comprised 300 ug of mutant IDH1 20-mer peptide, with topical imiquimod. Points on this clone: Antigen unknown.

Data came from immunoSEQ multiplex PCR; TCRdb stores just in-frame clones and leaves some out. The table includes 20,000 to 30,000 clones, 70% to 80% detected once. V shed 4 bases, J shed 0 bases, and the junction held 3 bases outside the gene matches. Germline values: CDR1 SGHRS, CDR2 YFSETQ. This CDR3 is built from 14 residues. The chain recombines TRBV5-1 with TRBJ1-1; 7 bases map to TRBD1. The sequence was collected from a middle-aged man with glioma. Specimen: PBMCs, collected from a glioma patient whose treatment included an IDH1 peptide vaccine. CDR3 DNA sequence: TGCGCCAGCAGCCCGGGACAGATGAACACTGAAGCTTTCTTT. Its protein product is CASSPGQMNTEAFF.